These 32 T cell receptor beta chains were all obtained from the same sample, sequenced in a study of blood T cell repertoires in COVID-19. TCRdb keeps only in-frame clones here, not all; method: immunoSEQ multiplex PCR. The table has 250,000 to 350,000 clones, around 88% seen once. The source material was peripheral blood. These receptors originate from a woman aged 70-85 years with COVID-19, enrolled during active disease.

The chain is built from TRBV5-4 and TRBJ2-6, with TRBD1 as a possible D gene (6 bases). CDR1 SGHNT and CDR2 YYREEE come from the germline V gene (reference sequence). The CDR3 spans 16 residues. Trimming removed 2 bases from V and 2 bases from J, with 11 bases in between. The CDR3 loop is CASSLMGAAGANVLTF. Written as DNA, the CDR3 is TGTGCCAGCAGCTTAATGGGGGCTGCTGGGGCCAACGTCCTGACTTTC. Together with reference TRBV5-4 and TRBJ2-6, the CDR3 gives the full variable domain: ETGVTQSPTHLIKTRGQQVTLRCSSQSGHNTVSWYQQALGQGPQFIFQYYREEENGRGNFPPRFSGLQFPNYSSELNVNALELDDSALYLCASSLMGAAGANVLTFGAGSRLTVL.

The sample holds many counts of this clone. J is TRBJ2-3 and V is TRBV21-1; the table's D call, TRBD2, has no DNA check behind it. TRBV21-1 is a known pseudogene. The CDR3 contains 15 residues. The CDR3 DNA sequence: TGTGCCAGCAGCAAAGAGCGGGGGGGCACAGATACGCAGTATTTT. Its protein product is CASSKERGGTDTQYF.

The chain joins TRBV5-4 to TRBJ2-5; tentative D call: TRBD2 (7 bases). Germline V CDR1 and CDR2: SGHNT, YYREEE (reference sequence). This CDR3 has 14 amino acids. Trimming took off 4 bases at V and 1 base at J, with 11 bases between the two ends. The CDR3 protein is CASSARGAQETQYF. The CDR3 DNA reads TGTGCCAGCAGCGCCCGGGGGGCCCAAGAGACCCAGTACTTC.

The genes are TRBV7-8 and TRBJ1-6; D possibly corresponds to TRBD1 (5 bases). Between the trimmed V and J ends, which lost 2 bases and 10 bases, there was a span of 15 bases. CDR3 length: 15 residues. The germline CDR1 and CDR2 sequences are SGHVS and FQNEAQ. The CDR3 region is CASSLTSTGDSPLHF. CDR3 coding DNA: TGTGCCAGCAGCTTAACCTCGACGGGGGACTCACCCCTCCACTTT. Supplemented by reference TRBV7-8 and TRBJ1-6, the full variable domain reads GAGVSQSPRYKVAKRGQDVALRCDPISGHVSLFWYQQALGQGPEFLTYFQNEAQLDKSGLPSDRFFAERPEGSVSTLKIQRTQQEDSAVYLCASSLTSTGDSPLHFGNGTRLTVT.

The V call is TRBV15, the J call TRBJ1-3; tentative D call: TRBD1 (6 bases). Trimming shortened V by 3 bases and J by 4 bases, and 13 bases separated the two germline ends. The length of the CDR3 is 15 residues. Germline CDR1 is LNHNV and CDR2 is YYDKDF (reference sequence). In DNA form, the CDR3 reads TGTGCCACCAGCAGCCCTACAGGGTGGGGAAACACCATATATTTT. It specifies CATSSPTGWGNTIYF.

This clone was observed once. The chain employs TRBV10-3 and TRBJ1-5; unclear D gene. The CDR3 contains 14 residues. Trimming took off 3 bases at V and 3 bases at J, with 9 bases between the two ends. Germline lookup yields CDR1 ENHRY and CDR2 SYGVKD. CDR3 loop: CAISDVQFNQPQHF. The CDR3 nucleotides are TGTGCCATCAGTGATGTACAGTTCAATCAGCCCCAGCATTTT.

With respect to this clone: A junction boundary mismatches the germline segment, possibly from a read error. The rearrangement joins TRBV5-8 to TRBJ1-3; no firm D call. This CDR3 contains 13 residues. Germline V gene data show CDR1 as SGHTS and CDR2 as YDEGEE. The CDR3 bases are TGTGCCAGCAGGAACTACGCTGGGAACACCATATATTTT. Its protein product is CASRNYAGNTIYF.

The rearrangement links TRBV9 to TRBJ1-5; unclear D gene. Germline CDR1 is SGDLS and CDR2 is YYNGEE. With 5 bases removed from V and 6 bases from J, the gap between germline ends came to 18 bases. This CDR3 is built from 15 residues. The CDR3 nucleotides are TGTGCCAGCAGTTCCGCCGCGGGAGTTGGTCAGCCCCAGCATTTT. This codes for CASSSAAGVGQPQHF.

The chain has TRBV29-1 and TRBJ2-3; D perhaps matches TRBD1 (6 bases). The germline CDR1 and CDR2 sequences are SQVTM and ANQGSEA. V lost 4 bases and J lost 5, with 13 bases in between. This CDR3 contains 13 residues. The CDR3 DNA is TGCAGCGTTGGTTCAGGGGTGGGAGATACGCAGTATTTT. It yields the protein CSVGSGVGDTQYF.

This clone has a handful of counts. The CDR3 region is CASSLVGDTEAFF. Written as DNA, the CDR3 is TGCGCCAGCAGCTTGGTGGGAGACACTGAAGCTTTCTTT. This chain connects TRBV5-1 to TRBJ1-1; D gene unclear. This CDR3 comprises 13 residues. V gave up 0 bases and J gave up 3 bases, with 6 bases separating them. Germline lookup yields CDR1 SGHRS and CDR2 YFSETQ.

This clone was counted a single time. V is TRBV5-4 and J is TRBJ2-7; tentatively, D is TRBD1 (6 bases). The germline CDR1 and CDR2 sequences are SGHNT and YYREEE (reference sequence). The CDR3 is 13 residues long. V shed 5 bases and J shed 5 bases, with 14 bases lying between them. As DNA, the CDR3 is TGTGCCAGCAGAACCATGGGGGCCGACGAGCAGTACTTC. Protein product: CASRTMGADEQYF.

Here the CDR3 reads CATSGGQGAREQYF. In DNA form, the CDR3 reads TGTGCCACCAGTGGGGGGCAGGGGGCTCGGGAGCAGTACTTC. This chain uses TRBV24-1 with TRBJ2-7; 8 bases are shared with TRBD1. CDR1 is KGHDR and CDR2 is SFDVKD in the germline V gene. This CDR3 is 14 amino acids long. V trimming: 5 bases; J trimming: 7 bases; junction bases outside the gene matches: 9.

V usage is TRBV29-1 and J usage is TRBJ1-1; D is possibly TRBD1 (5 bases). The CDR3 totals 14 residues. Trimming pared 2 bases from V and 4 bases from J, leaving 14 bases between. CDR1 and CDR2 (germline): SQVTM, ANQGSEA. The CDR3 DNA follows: TGCAGCGTTGAACCGGGGGGGTCGGGCACTGAAGCTTTCTTT. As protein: CSVEPGGSGTEAFF.

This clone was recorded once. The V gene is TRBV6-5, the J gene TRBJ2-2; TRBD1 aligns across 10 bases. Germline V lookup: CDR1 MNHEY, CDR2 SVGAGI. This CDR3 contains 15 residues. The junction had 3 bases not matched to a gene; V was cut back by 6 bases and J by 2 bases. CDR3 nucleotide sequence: TGTGCCAGCAGAGACAGGGGGCTAAACACCGGGGAGCTGTTTTTT. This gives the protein CASRDRGLNTGELFF.

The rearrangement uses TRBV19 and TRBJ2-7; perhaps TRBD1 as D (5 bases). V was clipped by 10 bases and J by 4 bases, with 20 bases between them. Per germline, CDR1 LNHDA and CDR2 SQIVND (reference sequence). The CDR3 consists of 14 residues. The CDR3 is CATSPGRANYEQYF. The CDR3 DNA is TGTGCCACCTCCCCCGGCAGGGCAAATTACGAGCAGTACTTC. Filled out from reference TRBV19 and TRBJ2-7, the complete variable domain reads DGGITQSPKYLFRKEGQNVTLSCEQNLNHDAMYWYRQDPGQGLRLIYYSQIVNDFQKGDIAEGYSVSREKKESFPLTVTSAQKNPTAFYLCATSPGRANYEQYFGPGTRLTVT.

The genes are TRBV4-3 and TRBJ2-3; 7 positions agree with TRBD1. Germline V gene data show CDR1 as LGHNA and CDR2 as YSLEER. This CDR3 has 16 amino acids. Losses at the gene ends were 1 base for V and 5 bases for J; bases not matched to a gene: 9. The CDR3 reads CASSQAGDRDGDTQYF. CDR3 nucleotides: TGCGCCAGCAGCCAAGCAGGCGACAGGGATGGAGATACGCAGTATTTT.

As DNA, the CDR3 is TGTGCCAGCAGTAGGGACAGGGTTACCTACGAGCAGTACTTC. As protein: CASSRDRVTYEQYF. V is TRBV27 and J is TRBJ2-7, with TRBD1 matching over 9 bases. Germline CDR1 and CDR2: MNHEY and SMNVEV (reference sequence). Trimming took 5 bases from V and 2 from J; bases not matched to a gene: 4. CDR3 length equals 14 residues.

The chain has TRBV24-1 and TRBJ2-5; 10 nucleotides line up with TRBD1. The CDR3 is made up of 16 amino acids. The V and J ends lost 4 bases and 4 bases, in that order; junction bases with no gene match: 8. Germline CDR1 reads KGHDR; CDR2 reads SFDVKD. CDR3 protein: CATSEADRGIGETQYF. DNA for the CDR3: TGTGCCACCAGTGAGGCGGACAGGGGGATTGGAGAGACCCAGTACTTC.

The CDR3 spells CASSAFVLATSTDTQYF. The CDR3 DNA reads as TGCGCCAGCAGCGCCTTCGTACTAGCGACCTCCACAGATACGCAGTATTTT. The chain combines TRBV5-1 with TRBJ2-3, with 7 bases that match TRBD2. The germline V gene encodes CDR1 SGHRS and CDR2 YFSETQ. The CDR3 length is 17 residues. The ends lost 4 bases at V and 2 bases at J; junction bases unmatched: 13.

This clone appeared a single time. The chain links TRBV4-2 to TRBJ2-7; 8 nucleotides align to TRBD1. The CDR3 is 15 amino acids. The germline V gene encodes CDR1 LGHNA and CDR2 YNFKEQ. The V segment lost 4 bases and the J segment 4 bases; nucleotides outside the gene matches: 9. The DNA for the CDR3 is TGTGCCAGCAGCCCAAACACAGGGGGTACATACGAGCAGTACTTC. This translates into CASSPNTGGTYEQYF.

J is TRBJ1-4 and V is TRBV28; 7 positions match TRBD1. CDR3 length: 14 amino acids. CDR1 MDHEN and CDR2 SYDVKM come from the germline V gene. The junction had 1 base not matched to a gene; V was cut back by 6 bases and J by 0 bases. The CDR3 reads CASRQGATNEKLFF. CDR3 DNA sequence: TGTGCCAGCAGGCAGGGGGCAACTAATGAAAAACTGTTTTTT.

CDR3: CASSSRTSGGKEQYF. In DNA, the CDR3 is TGTGCCAGCAGCTCCCGGACTAGCGGGGGGAAGGAGCAGTACTTC. V gene TRBV7-2 combines with J gene TRBJ2-7; 14 bases are shared with TRBD2. The junction had 6 bases not matched to a gene; V was cut back by 4 bases and J by 7 bases. Germline V gene data show CDR1 as SGHTA and CDR2 as FQGNSA. This CDR3 region has 15 residues.

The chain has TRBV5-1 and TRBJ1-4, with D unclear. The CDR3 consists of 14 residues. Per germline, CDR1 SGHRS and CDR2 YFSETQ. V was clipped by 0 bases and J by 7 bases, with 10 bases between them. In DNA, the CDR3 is TGCGCCAGCAGCTTGGCCGGGTACGGTGAAAAACTGTTTTTT. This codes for CASSLAGYGEKLFF. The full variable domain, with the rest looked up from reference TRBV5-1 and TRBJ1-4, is KAGVTQTPRYLIKTRGQQVTLSCSPISGHRSVSWYQQTPGQGLQFLFEYFSETQRNKGNFPGRFSGRQFSNSRSEMNVSTLELGDSALYLCASSLAGYGEKLFFGSGTQLSVL.

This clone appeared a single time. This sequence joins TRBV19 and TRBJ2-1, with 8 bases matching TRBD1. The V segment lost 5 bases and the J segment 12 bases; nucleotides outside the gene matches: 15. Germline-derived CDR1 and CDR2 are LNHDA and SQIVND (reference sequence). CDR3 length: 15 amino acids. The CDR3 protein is CASSARGPPPGGQFF. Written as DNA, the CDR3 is TGTGCCAGTAGTGCCAGGGGGCCCCCCCCGGGCGGGCAGTTCTTC.

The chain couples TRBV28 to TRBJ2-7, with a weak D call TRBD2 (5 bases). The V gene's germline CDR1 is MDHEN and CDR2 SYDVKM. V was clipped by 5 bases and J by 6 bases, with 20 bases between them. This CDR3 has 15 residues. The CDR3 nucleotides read TGTGCCAGCAGTCTCCCTAAGTGGCTAGCAGTCGAGCAGTACTTC. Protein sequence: CASSLPKWLAVEQYF.

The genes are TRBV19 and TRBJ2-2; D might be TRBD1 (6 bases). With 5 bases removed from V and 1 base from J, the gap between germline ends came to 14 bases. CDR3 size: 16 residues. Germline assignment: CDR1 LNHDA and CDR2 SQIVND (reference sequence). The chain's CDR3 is CASSPRTVRNTGELFF. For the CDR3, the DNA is TGTGCCAGTAGTCCCCGGACAGTTAGGAACACCGGGGAGCTGTTTTTT.

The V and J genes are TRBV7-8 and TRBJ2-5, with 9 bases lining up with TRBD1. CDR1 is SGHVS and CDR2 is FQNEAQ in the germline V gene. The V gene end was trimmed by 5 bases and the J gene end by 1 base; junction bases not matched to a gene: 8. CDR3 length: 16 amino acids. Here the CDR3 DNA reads TGTGCCAGCAGCCCGCTCCGGGACAGGGCCCAAGAGACCCAGTACTTC. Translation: CASSPLRDRAQETQYF.

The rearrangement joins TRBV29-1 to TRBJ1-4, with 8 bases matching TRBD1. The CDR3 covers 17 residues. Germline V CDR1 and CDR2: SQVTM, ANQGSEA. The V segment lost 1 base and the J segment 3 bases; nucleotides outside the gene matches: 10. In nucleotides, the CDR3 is TGCAGCGTTGAAGGCAGGGGGCCCGCACCGGCTAATGAAAAACTGTTTTTT. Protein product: CSVEGRGPAPANEKLFF.

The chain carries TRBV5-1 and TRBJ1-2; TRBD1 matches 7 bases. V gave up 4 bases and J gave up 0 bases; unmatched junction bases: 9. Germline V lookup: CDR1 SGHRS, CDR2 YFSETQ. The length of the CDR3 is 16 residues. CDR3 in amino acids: CASSPWTGAANYGYTF. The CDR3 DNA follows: TGCGCCAGCAGCCCGTGGACAGGCGCAGCTAACTATGGCTACACCTTC.

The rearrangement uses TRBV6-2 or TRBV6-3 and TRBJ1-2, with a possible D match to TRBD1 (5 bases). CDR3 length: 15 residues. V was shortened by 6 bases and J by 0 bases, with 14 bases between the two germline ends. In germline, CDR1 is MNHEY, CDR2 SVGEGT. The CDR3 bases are TGTGCCAGCAGACCTACAGGAGCTCCTAACTATGGCTACACCTTC. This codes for CASRPTGAPNYGYTF.

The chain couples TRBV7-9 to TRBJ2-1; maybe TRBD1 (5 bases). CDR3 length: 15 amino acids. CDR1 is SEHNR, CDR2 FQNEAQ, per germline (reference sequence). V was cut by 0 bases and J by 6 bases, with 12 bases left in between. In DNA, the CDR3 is TGTGCCAGCAGCTTAGCAGGACACACAAGCAATGAGCAGTTCTTC. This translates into CASSLAGHTSNEQFF.

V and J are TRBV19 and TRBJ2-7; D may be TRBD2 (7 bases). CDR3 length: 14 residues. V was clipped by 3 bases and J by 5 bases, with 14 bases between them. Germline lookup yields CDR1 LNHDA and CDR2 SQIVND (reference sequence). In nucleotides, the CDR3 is TGTGCCAGTAGTATTCCGGGGGGCGCGGACGAGCAGTACTTC. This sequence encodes CASSIPGGADEQYF.